Listed here is a single TCR beta chain. V was pared by 8 bases and J by 6 bases, with 19 bases between. This CDR3 spans 14 amino acids. CDR1 is SNHLY and CDR2 is FYNNEI in the germline V gene. A quantity of about 0.5 to 1 ug RNA underwent reverse transcription using random hexamers. Amplification of TCR beta CDR3 across 54 Vbeta and 13 Jbeta was performed with immunoSEQ multiplex PCR. TCRdb ran MiXCR on the immunoSEQ multiplex PCR reads and lists one entry per CDR3 protein. The sample carries roughly 200,000 distinct CDR3 sequences, around 93% recorded once. The data belong to a study of CD8 T cells in Susac syndrome. Bulk CD8+ and CD4+ cells came from magnetic negative isolation; CD8+ TEMRA by FACS.

The rearrangement uses TRBV2 and TRBJ2-5, with D perhaps being TRBD1 or TRBD2 (6 bases each). The sequenced material came from CD4+ T cells from PBMCs. The receptor's source is a human donor with multiple sclerosis. CDR3 in DNA: TGTGCCAGCGGTGGAGGGGGAGCTGGGAAGACCCAGTACTTC. Encoded protein: CASGGGGAGKTQYF.